This T cell receptor (beta chain) was found in a study of T cell clonotyping in hematopoietic cell transplantation. Study-level points and caveats: Recipient TCR diversity dropped after transplant; expanded clonotypes rose from day 30 to 180.

Sequencing was performed with immunoSEQ multiplex PCR; in TCRdb, only in-frame clones are kept and a portion is missing. Of roughly 37,000 clones detected, over 70% appear once; the ten largest clones hold almost 2%. As regards this clone: What it binds is unknown.

V lost 6 bases, J lost 7 bases, and 10 bases lay in between. Germline V gene lookup returns CDR1 SGHAT and CDR2 FQNNGV. The CDR3 runs to 11 residues. The TCR sequence derives from a woman in her 40s in good health. Some clones in this sample may be carry-over from other donors' samples. The chain has TRBV11-2 and TRBJ2-7; weak D call: TRBD1 (5 bases). Sequenced: peripheral blood mononuclear cells. CDR3 DNA: TGTGCCAGCAGGACACAGGAAGAGCAGTACTTC. This encodes CASRTQEEQYF. Looking up the rest from reference TRBV11-2 and TRBJ2-7 gives the full variable domain: EAGVAQSPRYKIIEKRQSVAFWCNPISGHATLYWYQQILGQGPKLLIQFQNNGVVDDSQLPKDRFSAERLKGVDSTLKIQPAKLEDSAVYLCASRTQEEQYFGPGTRLTVT.